In this sample, the clone carrying this TCR beta chain turned up a few times. The data were taken from a study of cytomegalovirus exposure and HLA in healthy donors. Amplification used 60 Vbeta primers and 13 Jbeta primers. Some clones are missing from TCRdb's copy, which holds only in-frame ones; the method was immunoSEQ multiplex PCR. The table lists 120,000 to 150,000 clones, over 60% of them singletons. CDR1 is MNHEY and CDR2 is SVGAGI in the germline V gene. V lost 6 bases and J 1 base, leaving 9 bases between the germline ends. CDR3 length equals 13 residues. This rearrangement joins TRBV6-5 to TRBJ1-2; no reliable D call. The sequenced sample was PBMCs. The sequence came from a man aged 40-49 years in good health and CMV-seropositive. This chain's CDR3 is CASSRGHNYGYTF. Here the CDR3 DNA reads TGTGCCAGCAGCCGAGGTCATAACTATGGCTACACCTTC.